This T cell receptor (beta chain) was identified in a study of blood T cell repertoires in COVID-19. Turning to the study itself: Samples came from the United States, Italy and Spain, spanning acute and convalescent COVID-19. Sample material is recorded as cDNA or gDNA derived from T cells, B-cell-depleted T cells, or PBMCs.

Authors' methods: Quantification of nucleated cells was approximated via reference gene primer amplification. The assay was immunoSEQ multiplex PCR, and TCRdb's table has in-frame clones only and misses some. Clonal size and the V and J genes are those of that table, whereas D and trimming came from the DNA. Among about 98,000 clones listed, around 90% were seen once. Seattle's cohort entered during active infection and was followed longitudinally. The CDR3 has 15 amino acids. Trimming stripped 1 base from V and 8 bases from J, with 15 bases between. Germline-derived CDR1 and CDR2 are KGHDR and SFDVKD.

This clonotype was sampled from a woman aged 45 to 65 with COVID-19, enrolled during active disease. The J gene is TRBJ2-3, the V gene TRBV24-1; TRBD1 might be the D (6 bases). Source material: peripheral blood. CDR3 in amino acids: CATSDLFRGKRTQYF. Written as DNA, the CDR3 is TGTGCCACCAGTGATTTATTCAGGGGCAAGCGTACGCAGTATTTT.